These 23 T cell receptor beta chains came from one sample sequenced in a study of T cells expressing NK-cell markers. For each CDR3 protein, TCRdb gives one entry from its re-call of the 5' RACE reads, without DNA. The sample holds about 460,000 distinct CDR3 sequences. The sample taken for sequencing was blood T cells: a sorted CD56 or NKG2C T cell subset, CD4+ or CD8+ T cells, or bulk PBMC T cells (not recorded which). These TCRs come from a woman between 45 and 65 years old in good health.

The J gene is TRBJ2-5, the V gene TRBV28; TCRdb designates TRBD2, a call that cannot be tested without DNA. This CDR3 contains 18 residues. CDR1 and CDR2 (germline): MDHEN, SYDVKM. This CDR3 is CASSPSLGGEGAQETQYF.

This rearrangement joins TRBV3-1 to TRBJ1-1. CDR1 is LGHDT, CDR2 YNNKEL, per germline (reference sequence). The CDR3 extends over 12 amino acids. CDR3 sequence reads: CASSRSNTEAFF.

The V gene is TRBV20-1, the J gene TRBJ2-1; no DNA is available, so the TRBD1 call from TCRdb remains unchecked. The V gene's germline CDR1 is DFQATT and CDR2 SNEGSKA (reference sequence). CDR3 length equals 15 residues. This CDR3 reads CSARARDSSYNEQFF.

The CDR3 sequence is CASSPNPGAEGYTF. The rearrangement joins TRBV7-6 to TRBJ1-2; TCRdb calls TRBD1, which cannot be checked without DNA. Germline V lookup: CDR1 SGHVS, CDR2 FNYEAQ. This CDR3 is built from 14 residues.

The chain links TRBV4-2 to TRBJ2-2. The length of the CDR3 is 15 residues. Germline CDR1 and CDR2: LGHNA and YNFKEQ. The CDR3 here is CASSQDFGRTGELFF.

The rearrangement joins TRBV5-6 to TRBJ2-2; TCRdb's D call, TRBD2, is unchecked because there is no DNA. The CDR3 extends over 17 amino acids. The V gene's germline CDR1 is SGHDT and CDR2 YYEEEE. The CDR3 sequence is CASSLVRAAANTGELFF.

The chain has TRBV20-1 and TRBJ2-7; TCRdb's assignment of TRBD2 cannot be checked, as there is no DNA. Germline CDR1 and CDR2: DFQATT and SNEGSKA (reference sequence). The CDR3 is 13 residues long. CDR3 amino acids: CSARAGNTYEQYF.

The V gene is TRBV10-3, the J gene TRBJ1-2; the D call of TRBD1 rests on TCRdb alone, since no DNA is present to check it. The CDR3 contains 12 residues. Germline V gene data show CDR1 as ENHRY and CDR2 as SYGVKD. The CDR3 region is CAISGGLGSYTF.

The chain carries TRBV6-5 and TRBJ2-4; checking the TCRdb D call of TRBD2 is not possible without DNA. The length of the CDR3 is 17 residues. Germline CDR1 MNHEY, CDR2 SVGAGI. The CDR3 reads CASSYTSPGGAKNIQYF.

This chain connects TRBV5-4 to TRBJ2-6. The CDR3 extends over 15 amino acids. CDR1 is SGHNT, CDR2 YYREEE, per germline (reference sequence). CDR3 region: CASSPPDSGANVLTF. Using reference TRBV5-4 and TRBJ2-6 for the parts outside the CDR3, the full variable domain is ETGVTQSPTHLIKTRGQQVTLRCSSQSGHNTVSWYQQALGQGPQFIFQYYREEENGRGNFPPRFSGLQFPNYSSELNVNALELDDSALYLCASSPPDSGANVLTFGAGSRLTVL.

The V gene is TRBV3-1, the J gene TRBJ2-1; the D call of TRBD2 rests on TCRdb alone, since no DNA is present to check it. From germline, CDR1 is LGHDT and CDR2 YNNKEL (reference sequence). CDR3 size: 15 residues. The CDR3: CASSWRSGPYNEQFF.

V usage is TRBV5-1 and J usage is TRBJ2-1; the TRBD1 assignment by TCRdb is unverifiable without DNA. Germline V gene data show CDR1 as SGHRS and CDR2 as YFSETQ. This CDR3 has 17 residues. The CDR3: CASSARTGGARANEQFF.

This rearrangement joins TRBV9 to TRBJ2-3; absent DNA, TCRdb's TRBD2 call cannot be checked. The length of the CDR3 is 16 residues. In germline, CDR1 is SGDLS, CDR2 YYNGEE. CDR3 residues: CASSVVGTSNSDTQYF.

The V gene is TRBV4-1, the J gene TRBJ2-5. Germline CDR1 is MGHRA and CDR2 is YSYEKL. This CDR3 has 13 residues. The CDR3 spells CASSQLSRETQYF.

The V call is TRBV13, the J call TRBJ2-3; the TCRdb call, TRBD1, lacks DNA for checking. The CDR3 is 15 amino acids. CDR1 and CDR2 (germline): PRHDT, FYEKMQ (reference sequence). CDR3 sequence: CASSLFGTGVHTQYF.

The chain is built from TRBV12-3 or TRBV12-4 and TRBJ2-5. The CDR3 spans 14 residues. The CDR3: CASSLGQSQATQYF.

The chain links TRBV10-2 to TRBJ2-1. Germline V CDR1 and CDR2: WSHSY, SAAADI. The CDR3 loop spans 11 amino acids. CDR3 sequence: CASSESGPEFF.

The gene calls are TRBV7-2 and TRBJ2-7. This CDR3 contains 12 residues. CDR1 SGHTA and CDR2 FQGNSA come from the germline V gene. CDR3 sequence: CASSSKATIADF.

This sequence joins TRBV4-1 and TRBJ1-1; as DNA is missing, the TRBD1 call by TCRdb cannot be tested. The CDR3 extends over 13 amino acids. Looked up from germline, CDR1 is MGHRA and CDR2 is YSYEKL. The CDR3 loop reads CASSQVGRGLAFF.

This sequence joins TRBV20-1 and TRBJ2-1; TCRdb indicates TRBD2, and absent DNA this call remains unverified. The CDR3 consists of 14 residues. Germline values: CDR1 DFQATT, CDR2 SNEGSKA (reference sequence). The CDR3 is CSASGRAEWDEQFF.

J is TRBJ2-1 and V is TRBV7-9; as DNA is missing, the TRBD2 call by TCRdb cannot be tested. The CDR3 extends over 14 amino acids. Germline CDR1 reads SEHNR; CDR2 reads FQNEAQ (reference sequence). The CDR3 reads CASSLGGTSGQQFF.

This chain connects TRBV12-3 or TRBV12-4 to TRBJ1-2; the TRBD1 assignment by TCRdb is unverifiable without DNA. The CDR3 loop spans 13 amino acids. The CDR3 reads CASSSTGFDGYTF.

The chain employs TRBV29-1 and TRBJ2-5; TCRdb calls TRBD1, which cannot be checked without DNA. The germline gives CDR1 SQVTM, CDR2 ANQGSEA. CDR3 length: 13 amino acids. This CDR3 reads CSARTGGRETQYF.